The clone carrying this T cell receptor (beta chain) has a handful of counts. Its cognate antigen is unknown. The record originates from a study of T cell responses to AZD1222 COVID-19 vaccine. Study-wide points: Seropositive at baseline were only a handful of AZD1222 recipients. Spike-specific TCR breadth and depth went up after people got two AZD1222 doses.

Data came from immunoSEQ multiplex PCR; TCRdb stores just in-frame clones and leaves some out. The sample records nearly 35,000 clones, 75% to 90% being singletons. Per the germline V gene, CDR1 is GTSNPN and CDR2 is SVGIG (reference sequence). CDR3 length: 15 amino acids. V was shortened by 0 bases and J by 0 bases, with 12 bases between the two germline ends. The sample here was peripheral blood, taken on day 0 of AZD1222 vaccination. This chain uses TRBV30 with TRBJ2-7, with a possible D match to TRBD2 (6 bases). The clonotype was recovered from an adult in good health. The CDR3 loop reads CAWSVRTRGSYEQYF. The CDR3, as DNA: TGTGCCTGGAGTGTTAGGACGCGGGGCTCCTACGAGCAGTACTTC. The entire variable domain, with the rest obtained from reference TRBV30 and TRBJ2-7, is as follows: SQTIHQWPATLVQPVGSPLSLECTVEGTSNPNLYWYRQAAGRGLQLLFYSVGIGQISSEVPQNLSASRPQDRQFILSSKKLLLSDSGFYLCAWSVRTRGSYEQYFGPGTRLTVT.